The clone carrying this T cell receptor (beta chain) showed up many times. Antigen: not known. TCRdb fed the 5' RACE reads into MiXCR, producing one record per CDR3 protein. The profile shows several thousand distinct CDR3 sequences, around 4.8% of them singletons. The CDR3 is 14 amino acids. Germline V lookup: CDR1 SGHRS, CDR2 YFSETQ. The V gene lost 0 bases and the J gene lost 0 bases, with 5 bases spanning the gap. This record comes from a study of spatial heterogeneity in lung cancer. Study outcomes and limitations: In tumors, expanded intratumoral alpha and beta TCR counts tracked mutation counts.

Sample time point: sample taken at primary tumor resection. From tumor, nontumor lung or frozen PBMC, whole RNA was taken unsorted for sequencing. The source of this sequence is a male donor with early-stage non-small cell lung cancer. The chain recombines TRBV5-1 with TRBJ2-3, with unresolved D. Sequenced material: lung tumor tissue, taken at surgery. This CDR3 reads CASSLGRSTDTQYF. Written as DNA, the CDR3 is TGCGCCAGCAGCTTGGGCAGAAGCACAGATACGCAGTATTTT.